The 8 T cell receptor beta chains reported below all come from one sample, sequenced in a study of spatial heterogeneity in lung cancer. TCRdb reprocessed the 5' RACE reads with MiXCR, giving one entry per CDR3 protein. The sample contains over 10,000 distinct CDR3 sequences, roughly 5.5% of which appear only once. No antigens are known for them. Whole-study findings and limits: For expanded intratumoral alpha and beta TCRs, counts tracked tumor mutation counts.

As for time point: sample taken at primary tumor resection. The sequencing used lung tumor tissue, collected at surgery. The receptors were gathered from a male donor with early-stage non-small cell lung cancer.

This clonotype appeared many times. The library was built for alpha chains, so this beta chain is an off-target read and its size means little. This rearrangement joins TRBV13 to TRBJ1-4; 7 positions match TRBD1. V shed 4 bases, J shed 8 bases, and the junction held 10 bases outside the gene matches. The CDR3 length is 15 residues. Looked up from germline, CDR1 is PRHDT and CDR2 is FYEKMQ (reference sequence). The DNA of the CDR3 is TGTGCCAGCAGCTATACCCGGACAGGCTCAGAAAAACTGTTTTTT. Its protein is CASSYTRTGSEKLFF.

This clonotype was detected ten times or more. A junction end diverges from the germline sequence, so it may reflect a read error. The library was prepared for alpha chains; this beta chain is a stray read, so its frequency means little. CDR3: CASSEARQGTVTQYF. The CDR3 nucleotides read TGTGCCAGCAGTGAAGCGCGTCAGGGTACAGTTACGCAGTATTTT. The genes are TRBV6-1 and TRBJ2-3, with D possibly being TRBD1 (5 bases). The CDR3 covers 15 residues. CDR1 is MNHNS and CDR2 is SASEGT in the germline V gene.

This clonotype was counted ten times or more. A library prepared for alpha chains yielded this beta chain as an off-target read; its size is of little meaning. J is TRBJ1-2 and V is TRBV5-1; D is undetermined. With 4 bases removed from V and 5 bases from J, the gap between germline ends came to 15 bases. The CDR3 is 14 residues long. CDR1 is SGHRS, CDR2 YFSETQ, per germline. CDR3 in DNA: TGCGCCAGCAGCGGGCCCCTCTTGGAGTATGGCTACACCTTC. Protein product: CASSGPLLEYGYTF.

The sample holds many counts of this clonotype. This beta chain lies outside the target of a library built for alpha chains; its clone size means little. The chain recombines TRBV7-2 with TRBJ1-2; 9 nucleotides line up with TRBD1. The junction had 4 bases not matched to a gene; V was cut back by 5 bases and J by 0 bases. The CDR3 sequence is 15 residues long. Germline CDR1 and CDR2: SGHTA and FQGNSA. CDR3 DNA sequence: TGTGCCAGCAGCCTGGGACAGGGTACTAACTATGGCTACACCTTC. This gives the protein CASSLGQGTNYGYTF.

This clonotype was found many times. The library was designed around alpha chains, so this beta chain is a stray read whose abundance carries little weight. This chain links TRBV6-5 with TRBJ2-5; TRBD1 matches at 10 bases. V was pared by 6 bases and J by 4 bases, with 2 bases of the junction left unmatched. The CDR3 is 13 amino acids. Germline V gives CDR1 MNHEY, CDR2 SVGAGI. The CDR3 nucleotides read TGTGCCAGCAGAAGGGACAGGGGAGAGACCCAGTACTTC. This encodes CASRRDRGETQYF.

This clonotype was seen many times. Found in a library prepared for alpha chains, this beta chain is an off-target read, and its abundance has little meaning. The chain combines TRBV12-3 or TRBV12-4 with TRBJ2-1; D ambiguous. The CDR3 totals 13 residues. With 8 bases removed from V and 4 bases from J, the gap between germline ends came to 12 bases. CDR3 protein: CASSARPYNEQFF. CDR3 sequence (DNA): TGTGCCAGCTCGGCTAGGCCTTACAATGAGCAGTTCTTC.

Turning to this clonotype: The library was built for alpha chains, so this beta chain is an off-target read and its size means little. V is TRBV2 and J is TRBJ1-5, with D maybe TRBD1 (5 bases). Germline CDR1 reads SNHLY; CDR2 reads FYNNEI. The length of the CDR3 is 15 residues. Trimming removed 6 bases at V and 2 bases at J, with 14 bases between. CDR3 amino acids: CASRARTWGNQPQHF. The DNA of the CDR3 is TGTGCCAGCAGGGCGAGGACATGGGGCAATCAGCCCCAGCATTTT.

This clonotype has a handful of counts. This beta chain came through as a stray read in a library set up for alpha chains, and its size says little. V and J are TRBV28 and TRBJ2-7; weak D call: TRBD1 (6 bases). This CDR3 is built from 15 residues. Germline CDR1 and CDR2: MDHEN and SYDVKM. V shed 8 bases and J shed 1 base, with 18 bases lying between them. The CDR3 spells CASETKQGGSYEQYF. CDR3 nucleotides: TGTGCCAGCGAGACGAAACAGGGCGGTTCCTACGAGCAGTACTTC.